These T cell receptor beta chains were read from a single sample in a study of blood T cells in healthy people across ages. TCRdb reanalysed the 5' RACE reads using MiXCR and keeps one entry per CDR3 protein. Among around 800,000 distinct CDR3 sequences, 50% to 65% were seen once, and the ten largest hold about two fifths. Sequenced material: blood. These receptor sequences come from an elderly man in good health. Each CDR3 is given with its conserved first and last residue. Fields, in order: J gene, D gene, V gene, clone size, CDR3 DNA, CDR3 protein. D genes are given only for firm matches. Where a row states a size, it is once, few, many or the class of an expanded clone; other rows omit it.

>TRBJ1-6|-|TRBV7-9|-
TGTGCCAGCAGCACACACGACCTTGAGGGAGCCAATTCACCCCTCCACTTT
CASSTHDLEGANSPLHF
>TRBJ1-5|-|TRBV7-2|few
TGTGCCAGCAGCATCACAGCAAGCAATCAGCCCCAGCATTTT
CASSITASNQPQHF
>TRBJ2-1|-|TRBV7-8|-
TGTGCCAGCAGCGGATGGATGCGGGGTGGAAGCTCCTACAATGAGCAGTTCTTC
CASSGWMRGGSSYNEQFF
>TRBJ2-5|-|TRBV5-6|few
TGTGCCAGCAGCATGGGACTTTCAGAGACCCAGTACTTC
CASSMGLSETQYF
>TRBJ2-1|-|TRBV29-1|-
TGCAGCGTTGAATGGGGCAATGAGCAGTTCTTC
CSVEWGNEQFF
>TRBJ1-4|TRBD1|TRBV2|-
TGTGCCAGCAATCCCCGACAGGGATATGAAAAACTGTTTTTT
CASNPRQGYEKLFF
>TRBJ1-1|TRBD1|TRBV20-1|-
TGCAGTGCTACCAAAACAGGGGATGAAGCTTTCTTT
CSATKTGDEAFF
>TRBJ2-1|TRBD2|TRBV9|-
TGTGCCAGCAGGGGGGGGGGGAACAATGAGCAGTTCTTC
CASRGGGNNEQFF
>TRBJ1-2|-|TRBV15|-
TGTGCCACCAGCAGAGACCGGGCAGGGGCCCACTATGGCTACACCTTC
CATSRDRAGAHYGYTF
>TRBJ2-7|-|TRBV6-5|few
TGTGCCAGCAGACGGTACTCCTACGAGCAGTACTTC
CASRRYSYEQYF
>TRBJ2-7|-|TRBV5-1|few
TGCGCCAGCAGCGACCTCGGTAGGATACGAGGTCACGAGCAGTACTTC
CASSDLGRIRGHEQYF
>TRBJ1-4|-|TRBV28|-
TGTGCCAGCAGCCAGTGGTTGGGTGAAAAACTGTTTTTT
CASSQWLGEKLFF
>TRBJ1-1|-|TRBV9|-
TGTGCCAGCAGCGTAGTGGGCGAGAACACTGAAGCTTTCTTT
CASSVVGENTEAFF
>TRBJ2-7|-|TRBV20-1|-
TGCAGTGCTAGAGATACTAGTCAAACAAGATACGAGCAGTACTTC
CSARDTSQTRYEQYF
>TRBJ1-5|TRBD1|TRBV10-3|few
TGTGCCATCGGGACAGGGAGTCAGCCCCAGCATTTT
CAIGTGSQPQHF
>TRBJ1-1|TRBD1|TRBV5-1|-
TGCGCCAGCAGCTTGGCCGACAGGGGACAGGGGGCGCAAGTCACTGAAGCTTTCTTT
CASSLADRGQGAQVTEAFF
>TRBJ2-7|-|TRBV7-2|-
TGTGCCAGCAGCGCCACGGGGACGCTCTACAATGAGCAGTACTTC
CASSATGTLYNEQYF
>TRBJ2-7|TRBD2|TRBV7-2|few
TGTGCCAGCAGCTTAGGAGCGGGGTACTCCTACGAGCAGTACTTC
CASSLGAGYSYEQYF
>TRBJ2-7|-|TRBV2|-
TGTGCCAGCAGTGTCCATTCGGTCGTGATCTACGCGCAGTACTTC
CASSVHSVVIYAQYF
>TRBJ2-1|TRBD2|TRBV29-1|-
TGCAGCGTTTTGCGGGGGACTAGCGGGAGAGGGTATGGGCAGTTCTTC
CSVLRGTSGRGYGQFF
>TRBJ2-5|TRBD2|TRBV5-1|few
TGCGCCAGCAGCTTGGCCAGTTCCAGCGGGAGAAGAGAGACCCAGTACTTC
CASSLASSSGRRETQYF
>TRBJ2-5|TRBD2|TRBV20-1|-
TGCAGTGCTAGTGGGACTAGCGTCCAGGAGACCCAGTACTTC
CSASGTSVQETQYF
>TRBJ2-7|-|TRBV9|-
TGTGCCAGCAGTGTAGGGCGAGGTCCCCGACTTGACGAGCAGTACTTC
CASSVGRGPRLDEQYF
>TRBJ2-1|TRBD2|TRBV5-1|-
TGCGCCAGCAGCCCCGGTAGCGGGAGATATAATGAGCAGTTCTTC
CASSPGSGRYNEQFF
>TRBJ1-2|TRBD1|TRBV6-1|-
TGTGCCAACGCCAACTCAGGGGGCTATGGCTACACCTTC
CANANSGGYGYTF
>TRBJ2-3|-|TRBV2|-
TGTGCCAGCAGGCGGGACTCGAGCACAGATACGCAGTATTTT
CASRRDSSTDTQYF
>TRBJ2-7|TRBD2|TRBV18|-
TGTGCCAGCTCGCCCACAGAAACTAGCGGGAGGGCTCCCGAGCAGTACTTC
CASSPTETSGRAPEQYF
>TRBJ2-7|-|TRBV5-1|few
TGCGCCAGTTCGCGAGAGGGTCTATTCTACGAGCAGTACTTC
CASSREGLFYEQYF